These 4 T cell receptor beta chains were sequenced from one sample in a study of identical twins. A single record per CDR3 protein comes from TCRdb applying MiXCR to the 5' RACE reads. The repertoire consists of 700,000 to 950,000 distinct CDR3 sequences, with around 12% occurring once and the leading ten covering roughly 1.5%. These sequences were also reported in another study, on yellow fever vaccine responses in identical twins.

The specimen was PBMCs. The receptors originated from a woman between 18 and 29 years old in good health.

This clonotype appeared many times. The rearrangement links TRBV5-1 to TRBJ1-1; 11 bases fit TRBD1. J was trimmed by 10 bases and V by 5 bases; bases with no gene match: 4. This CDR3 has 12 residues. Germline V CDR1 and CDR2: SGHRS, YFSETQ. The DNA of the CDR3 is TGCGCCAGCAGAGGACAGGGGGCGAGAGCTTTCTTT. Residues: CASRGQGARAFF.

This clonotype showed up just a few times. The V call is TRBV6-5, the J call TRBJ1-4; possibly TRBD1 for D (6 bases). The germline V and J ends were trimmed by 2 bases and 0 bases, with 13 bases remaining between them. Germline CDR1 is MNHEY and CDR2 is SVGAGI. The CDR3 consists of 17 residues. The DNA for the CDR3 is TGTGCCAGCAGTTACGGGCGGACAGTATCAACTAATGAAAAACTGTTTTTT. As protein: CASSYGRTVSTNEKLFF.

This sequence joins TRBV7-7 and TRBJ2-2; no reliable D call. Germline assignment: CDR1 SSHAT and CDR2 FNYEAQ (reference sequence). The CDR3 extends over 15 amino acids. Trimming removed 7 bases at V and 0 bases at J, with 12 bases between. The DNA of the CDR3 is TGTGCCAGCAAGGAATCCTACGCGAACACCGGGGAGCTGTTTTTT. It yields the protein CASKESYANTGELFF.

This clonotype was detected a few times. The chain combines TRBV5-1 with TRBJ2-2, with TRBD2 identical over 9 bases. The CDR3 contains 14 residues. Unmatched junction bases numbered 3, after V lost 0 bases and J lost 9 bases. Germline lookup yields CDR1 SGHRS and CDR2 YFSETQ. The CDR3 loop is CASSLVAGARELFF. CDR3 bases: TGCGCCAGCAGCTTGGTAGCGGGGGCGCGGGAGCTGTTTTTT.